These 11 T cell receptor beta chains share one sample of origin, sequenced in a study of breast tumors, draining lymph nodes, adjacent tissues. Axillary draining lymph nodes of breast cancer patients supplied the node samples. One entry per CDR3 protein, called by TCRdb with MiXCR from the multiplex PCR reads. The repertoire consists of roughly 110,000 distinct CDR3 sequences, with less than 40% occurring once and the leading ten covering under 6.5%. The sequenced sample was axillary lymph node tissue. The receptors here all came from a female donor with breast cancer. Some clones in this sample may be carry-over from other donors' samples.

The CDR3, as DNA: TGTGCCAGCAGTTCCTCGAGGGGTCGCACCGGGGAGCTGTTTTTT. This gives the protein CASSSSRGRTGELFF. This chain joins TRBV6-5 and TRBJ2-2, with D perhaps matching TRBD1 or TRBD2 (5 bases each). The V end was cut by 4 bases, the J end by 4 bases, with 13 bases between. Germline CDR1 MNHEY, CDR2 SVGAGI. The CDR3 is 15 residues long.

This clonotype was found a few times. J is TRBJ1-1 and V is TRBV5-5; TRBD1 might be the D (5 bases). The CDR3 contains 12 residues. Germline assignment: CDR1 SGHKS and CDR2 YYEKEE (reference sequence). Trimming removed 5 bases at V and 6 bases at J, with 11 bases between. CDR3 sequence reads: CASSQQAAEAFF. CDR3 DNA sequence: TGTGCCAGCAGTCAACAGGCGGCTGAAGCTTTCTTT.

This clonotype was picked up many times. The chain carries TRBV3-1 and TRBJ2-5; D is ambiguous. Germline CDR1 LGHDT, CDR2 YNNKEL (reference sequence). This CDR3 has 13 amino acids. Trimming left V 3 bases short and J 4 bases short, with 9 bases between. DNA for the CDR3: TGTGCCAGCAGCCAGAACACAAGAGAGACCCAGTACTTC. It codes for CASSQNTRETQYF.

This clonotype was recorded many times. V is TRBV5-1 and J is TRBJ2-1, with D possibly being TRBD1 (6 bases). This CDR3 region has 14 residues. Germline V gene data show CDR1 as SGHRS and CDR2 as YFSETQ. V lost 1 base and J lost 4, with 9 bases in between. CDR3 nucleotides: TGCGCCAGCAGCTTGTTGGACAGTTACAATGAGCAGTTCTTC. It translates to CASSLLDSYNEQFF.

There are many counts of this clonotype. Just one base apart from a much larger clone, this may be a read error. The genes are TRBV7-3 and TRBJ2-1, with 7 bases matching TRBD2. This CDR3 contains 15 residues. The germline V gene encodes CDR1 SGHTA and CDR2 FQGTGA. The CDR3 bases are TGTGCCAGCAGCTTAGGGGCTAGCGGCTACAATGAGCAGCTCTTC. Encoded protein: CASSLGASGYNEQLF.

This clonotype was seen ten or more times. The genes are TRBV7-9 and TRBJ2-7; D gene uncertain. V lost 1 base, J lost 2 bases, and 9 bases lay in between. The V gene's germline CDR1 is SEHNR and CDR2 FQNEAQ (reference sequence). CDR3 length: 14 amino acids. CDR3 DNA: TGTGCCAGCAGCTTAGGCTGGACCCCCTACGAGCAGTACTTC. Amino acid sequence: CASSLGWTPYEQYF.

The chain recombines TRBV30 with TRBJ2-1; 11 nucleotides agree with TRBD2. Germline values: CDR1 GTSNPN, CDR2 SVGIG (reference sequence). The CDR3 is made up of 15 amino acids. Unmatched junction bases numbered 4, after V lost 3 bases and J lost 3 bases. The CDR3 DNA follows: TGTGCCTGGAGCACTAGCGGGGGCCTCTACAATGAGCAGTTCTTC. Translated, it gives CAWSTSGGLYNEQFF.

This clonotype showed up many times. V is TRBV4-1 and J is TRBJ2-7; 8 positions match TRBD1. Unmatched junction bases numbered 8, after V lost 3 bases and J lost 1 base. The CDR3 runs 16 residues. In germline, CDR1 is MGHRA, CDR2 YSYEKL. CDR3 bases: TGCGCCAGCAGCCAGGCAGACAGGGGAGGTTCCTACGAGCAGTACTTC. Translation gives CASSQADRGGSYEQYF.

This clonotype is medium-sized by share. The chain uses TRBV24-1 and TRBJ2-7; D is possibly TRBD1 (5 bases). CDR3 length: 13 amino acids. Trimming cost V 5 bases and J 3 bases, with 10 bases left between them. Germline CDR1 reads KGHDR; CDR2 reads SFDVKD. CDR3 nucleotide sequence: TGTGCCACCAGTGGCGACAGAGACTACGAGCAGTACTTC. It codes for CATSGDRDYEQYF.

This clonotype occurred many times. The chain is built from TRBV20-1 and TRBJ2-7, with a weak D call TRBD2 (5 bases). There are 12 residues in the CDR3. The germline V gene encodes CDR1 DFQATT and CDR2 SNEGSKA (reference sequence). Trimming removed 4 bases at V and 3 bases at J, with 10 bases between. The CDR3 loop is CSAKDLNYEQYF. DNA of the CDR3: TGCAGTGCTAAGGACTTGAACTACGAGCAGTACTTC.

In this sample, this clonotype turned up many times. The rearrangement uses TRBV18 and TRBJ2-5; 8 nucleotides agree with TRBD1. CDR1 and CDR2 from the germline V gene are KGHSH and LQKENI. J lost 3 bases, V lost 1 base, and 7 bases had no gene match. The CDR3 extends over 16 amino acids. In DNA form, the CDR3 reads TGTGCCAGCTCACCACGAACAGGGGGTGAGAAAGAGACCCAGTACTTC. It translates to CASSPRTGGEKETQYF.